These T cell receptor beta chains were read from a single sample in a study of CD8 T cells in Susac syndrome. TCRdb re-called the immunoSEQ multiplex PCR reads through MiXCR, storing one row per CDR3 protein. The repertoire consists of roughly 200,000 distinct CDR3 sequences, with 90% to 95% occurring once and the leading ten covering about 0.15%. The material sequenced was CD8+ T cells from PBMCs. The source is a human donor with multiple sclerosis. Each CDR3 is given with its conserved first and last residue. A D gene is named only where the DNA matches it firmly. Some rows mark clone size as missing; the rest say once, few, many or name a class of expanded clone.

once | TRBJ2-7 | NA | 15 | TRBV9 | CASSVEGGSAYEQYF | TGTGCCAGCAGCGTAGAAGGAGGTTCGGCCTACGAGCAGTACTTC
NA | TRBJ1-1 | TRBD1 | 13 | TRBV11-2 | CASSLGDRGEAFF | TGTGCCAGCAGCTTAGGGGACAGGGGGGAAGCTTTCTTT
NA | TRBJ2-1 | NA | 10 | TRBV2 | CASRGSAEFF | TGTGCCAGCAGGGGTAGCGCGGAGTTCTTC
NA | TRBJ1-2 | NA | 13 | TRBV29-1 | CSVEGMSRGGYTF | TGCAGCGTTGAAGGGATGTCTCGGGGGGGCTACACCTTC
NA | TRBJ2-7 | TRBD2 | 14 | TRBV20-1 | CSASGAGGSYEQYF | TGCAGTGCTAGCGGGGCGGGAGGCTCCTACGAGCAGTACTTC
NA | TRBJ2-3 | NA | 13 | TRBV28 | CASRRGRSDTQYF | TGTGCCAGCAGACGAGGCCGCTCAGATACGCAGTATTTT
NA | TRBJ2-7 | NA | 15 | TRBV29-1 | CSVQHSQGLGYEQYF | TGCAGCGTGCAACATTCACAGGGATTGGGATACGAGCAGTACTTC
NA | TRBJ2-1 | NA | 14 | TRBV12-3/TRBV12-4 | CASSLAIQYNEQFF | TGTGCCAGCAGTTTAGCGATCCAGTACAATGAGCAGTTCTTC
NA | TRBJ2-3 | TRBD2 | 15 | TRBV9 | CASSARGASTDTQYF | TGTGCCAGCAGCGCGCGGGGGGCGAGCACAGATACGCAGTATTTT
NA | TRBJ1-2 | TRBD1 | 12 | TRBV29-1 | CSSPDRGDGYTF | TGCAGCTCACCGGACAGGGGTGATGGCTACACCTTC
NA | TRBJ1-2 | NA | 14 | TRBV20-1 | CSARGHQTGYGYTF | TGCAGTGCTAGGGGACACCAGACCGGCTATGGCTACACCTTC
NA | TRBJ2-1 | NA | 13 | TRBV29-1 | CSVEEVTGNEQFF | TGCAGCGTTGAAGAGGTCACAGGGAATGAGCAGTTCTTC
NA | TRBJ2-7 | NA | 12 | TRBV13 | CASSRAGEEQYF | TGTGCCAGCAGCAGAGCAGGGGAGGAGCAGTACTTC
NA | TRBJ2-3 | TRBD2 | 15 | TRBV29-1 | CSVHGTSGSTDTQYF | TGCAGCGTGCACGGGACTAGCGGGAGCACAGATACGCAGTATTTT
NA | TRBJ2-1 | TRBD2 | 17 | TRBV7-8 | CASTRPGLAGYSNEQFF | TGTGCCAGCACTCGCCCGGGACTAGCGGGATATAGTAATGAGCAGTTCTTC
NA | TRBJ2-5 | TRBD2 | 18 | TRBV11-1 | CASSPTGTSGAPQETQYF | TGTGCCAGCAGCCCCACCGGGACTAGCGGGGCCCCCCAAGAGACCCAGTACTTC